One TCR beta chain is described in this entry. Its antigen is undetermined. The data were produced by immunoSEQ multiplex PCR, yet TCRdb's version contains in-frame clones alone and is incomplete. The sample holds a few hundred thousand clones, roughly 88% seen once. The sample is drawn from a study of cytomegalovirus exposure and HLA in healthy donors. Overall study results and limits: Generally TCR sequences proved uncommon, though certain public TCRs appeared in numerous donors. Three CMV-associated chains proved CMV antigen-specific in vitro. High specificity and sensitivity for cytomegalovirus status were reported for the classifier.

The length of the CDR3 is 20 residues. The V gene's germline CDR1 is LGHNT and CDR2 FRNRAP. The junction had 15 bases not matched to a gene; V was cut back by 2 bases and J by 0 bases. This TCR came from a woman under 30 in good health and CMV-seronegative. The sample taken for sequencing was PBMCs. V and J are TRBV12-5 and TRBJ2-7, with 11 bases matching TRBD1. CDR3 sequence reads: CASGLPRPQPGTGGSYEQYF. CDR3 nucleotide sequence: TGTGCTAGTGGTTTGCCACGTCCCCAGCCGGGGACAGGGGGCTCCTACGAGCAGTACTTC.